This T cell receptor beta chain stems from a study of beta chain features in type 1 diabetes. Populations obtained by sorting all exceeded 95% purity. This CDR3 comprises 13 residues. Deletions cut 1 base from V and 5 bases from J, with 9 bases between. Germline CDR1 reads SGHNT; CDR2 reads YYREEE (reference sequence). What was sequenced were expressed TCRB transcripts, since all of the isolated RNA had been reverse transcribed. The method was immunoSEQ multiplex PCR; TCRdb's version includes in-frame clones alone and lacks a portion of them. This table holds 360,000 or so clones, around 20% found once.

Sequencing input: naive CD4+ T cells from blood. This clonotype originated in a young woman in good health. The chain recombines TRBV5-4 with TRBJ1-2, with D perhaps matching TRBD1 (5 bases). In nucleotides, the CDR3 is TGTGCCAGCAGCTTGAATAGGGGTTATGGCTACACCTTC. It codes for CASSLNRGYGYTF. Complete variable domain (other parts from reference TRBV5-4 and TRBJ1-2): ETGVTQSPTHLIKTRGQQVTLRCSSQSGHNTVSWYQQALGQGPQFIFQYYREEENGRGNFPPRFSGLQFPNYSSELNVNALELDDSALYLCASSLNRGYGYTFGSGTRLTVV.